This T cell receptor beta chain was captured in a study of blood T cell repertoires in COVID-19 (TCRdb year 2020). Turning to the overall study: Samples covering the acute and convalescent phases of COVID-19 were provided by collaborators in the United States, Italy and Spain. The material from the prospective study consisted of cDNA or gDNA derived from T cells, B-cell-depleted T cells, or PBMCs. The dataset comprised deeply sampled blood TCRbeta repertoires from subjects exposed to, actively infected with, or recovered from COVID-19. The repertoires were released in a freely available public database meant as a resource for research on the immune response to SARS-CoV-2. Samples came from the ongoing ImmuneRACE study (first 160 participants) plus 1,254 subjects from 6 global collaborators. Nearly every sample came with metadata listing a de-identified subject ID, COVID-19 status, age in years and sex. Where available, HLA class I and class II types were obtained from metadata supplied by the sample provider rather than from assay-based typing.

In regard to this clone: Its antigen is not yet known. No clone much larger than this one lies a single base away; base qualities are absent.

According to the germline V gene, CDR1 reads MDHEN and CDR2 reads SYDVKM. Taken from cysteine to phenylalanine, the CDR3 has 19 residues. Left in the record is the CDR3 DNA by itself, 57 bases read in frame from the first base. Trimmed from V: 5 bases; trimmed from J: 0 bases; junction bases lacking a gene match: 17. TCRbeta CDR3 regions were amplified from genomic DNA using the immunoSEQ Assay, a bias-controlled multiplex PCR. The authors' analysis ran thus. The number of nucleated cells in each sample was estimated by amplification of reference gene primers within the assay. To quantify the absolute abundance of each unique TCRbeta CDR3 rearrangement, sequence reads were collapsed and filtered. For each sample, productive Simpson clonality was calculated as the square root of Simpson's diversity index over productive rearrangements. TCRdb re-hosts the immuneACCESS table, in-frame sequences only. Its copies lack some clones; in the studies checked, an unresolved V gene accounts for under half of them, and the cause for the rest is not known. For V, J and clone size, that table is used; D and trimming come from the DNA. This sample has about 300,000 clones in its table, and approximately 86% of those were observed once. The top ten clones comprise 1% to 1.5% of the sample.

What the work shows at the level of the full study, not this receptor alone: The amount of clinical and demographic metadata varied by source and participant and was provided uncurated.

The collaborating institutions used their own protocols to collect whole blood in K2EDTA tubes. For TCRbeta analysis, collaborator samples were shipped as frozen whole blood, as isolated PBMCs, or as DNA extracted from either sample type. The rearrangement joined TRBV28 to TRBJ2-3; TRBD1 fits 7 bases in the junction. The TCR comes from a man between 65 and 85 years old with acute or convalescent COVID-19. Sample: peripheral blood. The sequence in DNA is TGTGCCAGCAGTCTCCGCCGGGACAGCAATATCGCTAGCACAGATACGCAGTATTTT. It codes for CASSLRRDSNIASTDTQYF.